The sequence of this TCR beta chain was determined in a study of CD8 T cells in ankylosing spondylitis. Regarding the study as a whole: The study looked at matched synovial fluid samples from ankylosing spondylitis patients. Disease-linked clones were reported to be significantly enriched there. Disease-linked clones displayed a CD8+ phenotype and appeared relatively rarely in peripheral blood.

Using quantitative 5'-RACE with molecular barcodes, the authors made TCR beta libraries. MiXCR, run by TCRdb on the 5' RACE reads, gives a single entry per CDR3 protein. Among about 360,000 distinct CDR3 sequences listed, 20% to 25% were seen once. CDR3 length: 14 amino acids. With 5 bases removed from V and 6 bases from J, the gap between germline ends came to 18 bases. From germline, CDR1 is DFQATT and CDR2 SNEGSKA (reference sequence). This clonotype turned up a few times. Antigen specificity is unknown. Sequencing was performed on blood, either unsorted or a sorted T cell fraction (not recorded which). V usage is TRBV20-1 and J usage is TRBJ2-3; maybe TRBD2 (5 bases). The sequence came from a male donor with ankylosing spondylitis or in good health (not recorded which). The CDR3 spells CSALYGVDLDTQYF. Here the CDR3 DNA reads TGCAGTGCTCTGTACGGGGTGGACTTGGATACGCAGTATTTT.